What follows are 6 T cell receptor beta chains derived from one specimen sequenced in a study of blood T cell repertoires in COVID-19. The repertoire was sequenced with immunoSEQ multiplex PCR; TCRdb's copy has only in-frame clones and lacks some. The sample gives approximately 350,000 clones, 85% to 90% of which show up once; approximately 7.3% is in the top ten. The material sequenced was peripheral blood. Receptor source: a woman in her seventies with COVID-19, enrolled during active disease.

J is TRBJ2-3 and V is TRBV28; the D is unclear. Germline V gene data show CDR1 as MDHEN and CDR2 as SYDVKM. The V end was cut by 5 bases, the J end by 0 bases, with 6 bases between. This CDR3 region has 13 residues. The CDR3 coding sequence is TGTGCCAGCAGTCGGTATAGCACAGATACGCAGTATTTT. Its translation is CASSRYSTDTQYF.

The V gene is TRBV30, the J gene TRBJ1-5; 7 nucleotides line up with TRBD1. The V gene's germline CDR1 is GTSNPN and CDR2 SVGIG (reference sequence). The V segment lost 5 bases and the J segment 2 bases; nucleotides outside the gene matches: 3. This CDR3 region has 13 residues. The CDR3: CAWSQGGNQPQHF. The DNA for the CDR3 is TGTGCCTGGTCCCAGGGGGGCAATCAGCCCCAGCATTTT.

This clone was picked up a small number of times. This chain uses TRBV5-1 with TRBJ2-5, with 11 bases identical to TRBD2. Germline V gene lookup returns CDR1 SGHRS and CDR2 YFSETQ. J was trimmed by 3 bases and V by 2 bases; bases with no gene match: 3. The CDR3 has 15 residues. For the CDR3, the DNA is TGCGCCAGCAGCTTCGGGACTAGCGGAGAAGAGACCCAGTACTTC. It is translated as CASSFGTSGEETQYF.

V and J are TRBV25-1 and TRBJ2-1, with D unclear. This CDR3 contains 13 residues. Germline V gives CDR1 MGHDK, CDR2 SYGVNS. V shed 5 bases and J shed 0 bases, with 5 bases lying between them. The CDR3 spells CASSLGSYNEQFF. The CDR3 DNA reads TGTGCCAGCAGTCTAGGCTCCTACAATGAGCAGTTCTTC.

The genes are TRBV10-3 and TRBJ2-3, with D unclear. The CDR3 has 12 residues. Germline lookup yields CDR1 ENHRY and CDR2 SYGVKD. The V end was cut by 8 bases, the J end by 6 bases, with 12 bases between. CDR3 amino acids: CAIAQSQDTQYF. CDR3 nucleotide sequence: TGTGCCATCGCACAGAGCCAGGATACGCAGTATTTT.

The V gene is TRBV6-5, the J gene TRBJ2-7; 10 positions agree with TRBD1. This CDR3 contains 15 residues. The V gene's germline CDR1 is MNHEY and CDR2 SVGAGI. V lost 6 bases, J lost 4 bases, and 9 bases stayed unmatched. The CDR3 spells CASRLLRTGGYEQYF. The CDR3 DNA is TGTGCCAGCAGACTATTACGGACAGGGGGGTACGAGCAGTACTTC.